Detailed here is one T cell receptor (beta chain). Its antigen is currently unknown. Tregs were sorted as CD4+CD25+CD127-/low cells. Germline V gives CDR1 LGHDT, CDR2 YNNKEL (reference sequence). V lost 0 bases, J lost 5 bases, and 11 bases lay in between. This CDR3 comprises 14 residues. Study-wide results and caveats: In terms of TCR gene usage, tumor memory CD4+ T cells clustered together with blood and lymph node memory CD4+ cells, as well as with lymph node naive CD4+ cells.

Semi-nested PCR with Nested Universal Primer A followed constant-region reverse priming of full-length variable regions. TCRdb itself ran the 5' RACE reads through MiXCR, one entry per CDR3 protein. The table includes about 32,000 distinct CDR3 sequences, more than 20% detected once. The TCR sequence derives from a female donor with breast cancer. The specimen was tumor-infiltrating Tregs sorted from the breast tumor. The chain recombines TRBV3-1 with TRBJ2-7, with D unclear. CDR3 nucleotides: TGTGCCAGCAGCCAAGATGGGCAGCCCCACGAGCAGTACTTC. Translating it yields CASSQDGQPHEQYF.